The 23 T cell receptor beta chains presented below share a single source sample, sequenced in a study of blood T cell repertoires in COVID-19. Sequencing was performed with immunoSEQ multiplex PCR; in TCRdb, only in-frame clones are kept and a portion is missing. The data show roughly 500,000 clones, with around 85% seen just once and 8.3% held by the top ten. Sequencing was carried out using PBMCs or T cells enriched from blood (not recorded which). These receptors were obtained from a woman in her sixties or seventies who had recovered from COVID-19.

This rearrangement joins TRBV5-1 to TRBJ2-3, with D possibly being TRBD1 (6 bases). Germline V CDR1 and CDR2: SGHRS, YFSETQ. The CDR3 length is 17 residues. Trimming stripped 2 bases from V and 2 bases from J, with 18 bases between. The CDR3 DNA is TGCGCCAGCAGCTTAACGGGACACCAGATTACCACAGATACGCAGTATTTT. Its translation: CASSLTGHQITTDTQYF.

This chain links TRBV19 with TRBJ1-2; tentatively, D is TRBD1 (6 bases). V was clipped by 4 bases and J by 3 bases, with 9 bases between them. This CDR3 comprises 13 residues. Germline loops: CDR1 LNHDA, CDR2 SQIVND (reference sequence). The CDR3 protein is CASSRDKDYGYTF. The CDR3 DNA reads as TGTGCCAGTAGTAGGGACAAGGACTATGGCTACACCTTC.

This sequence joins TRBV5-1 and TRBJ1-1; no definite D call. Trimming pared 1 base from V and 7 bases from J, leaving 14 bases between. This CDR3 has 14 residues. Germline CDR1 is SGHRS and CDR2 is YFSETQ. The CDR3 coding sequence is TGCGCCAGCAGCTTGTCTCCCGGAGCCTATGAAGCTTTCTTT. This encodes CASSLSPGAYEAFF.

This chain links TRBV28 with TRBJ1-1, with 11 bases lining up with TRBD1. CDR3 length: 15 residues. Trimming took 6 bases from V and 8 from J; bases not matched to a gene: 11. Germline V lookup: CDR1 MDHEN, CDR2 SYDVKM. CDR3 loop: CASSAGTGGLTEAFF. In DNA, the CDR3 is TGTGCCAGCAGCGCCGGGACAGGGGGTTTAACGGAAGCTTTCTTT.

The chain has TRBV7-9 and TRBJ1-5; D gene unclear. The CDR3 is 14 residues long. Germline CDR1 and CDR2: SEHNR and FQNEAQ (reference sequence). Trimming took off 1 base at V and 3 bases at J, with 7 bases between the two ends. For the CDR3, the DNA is TGTGCCAGCAGCTTAGTAGCCGACAATCAGCCCCAGCATTTT. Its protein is CASSLVADNQPQHF. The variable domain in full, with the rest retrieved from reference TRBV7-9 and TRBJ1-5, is DTGVSQNPRHKITKRGQNVTFRCDPISEHNRLYWYRQTLGQGPEFLTYFQNEAQLEKSRLLSDRFSAERPKGSFSTLEIQRTEQGDSAMYLCASSLVADNQPQHFGDGTRLSIL.

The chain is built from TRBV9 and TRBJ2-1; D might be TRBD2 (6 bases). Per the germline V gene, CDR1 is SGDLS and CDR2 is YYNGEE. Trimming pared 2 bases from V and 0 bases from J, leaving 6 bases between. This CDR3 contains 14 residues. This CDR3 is CASSVGGSYNEQFF. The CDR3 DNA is TGTGCCAGCAGCGTGGGGGGCTCCTACAATGAGCAGTTCTTC.

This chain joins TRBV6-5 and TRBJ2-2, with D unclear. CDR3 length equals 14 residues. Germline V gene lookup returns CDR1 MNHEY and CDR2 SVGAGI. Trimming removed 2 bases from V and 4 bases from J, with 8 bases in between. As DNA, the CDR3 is TGTGCCAGCAGTTACGAGTTGAGCACCGGGGAGCTGTTTTTT. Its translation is CASSYELSTGELFF.

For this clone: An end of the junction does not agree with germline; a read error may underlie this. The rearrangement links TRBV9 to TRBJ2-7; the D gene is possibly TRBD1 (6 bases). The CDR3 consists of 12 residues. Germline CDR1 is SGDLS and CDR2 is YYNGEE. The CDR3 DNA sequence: TGTGCCAGCAGCGCGAACTCCGGGACACCCAGCTTC. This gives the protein CASSANSGTPSF.

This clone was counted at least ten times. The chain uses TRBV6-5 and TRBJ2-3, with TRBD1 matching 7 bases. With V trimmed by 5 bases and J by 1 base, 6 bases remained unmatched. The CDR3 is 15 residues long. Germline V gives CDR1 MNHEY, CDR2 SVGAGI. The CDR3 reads CASSTGAIGTDTQYF. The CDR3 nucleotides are TGTGCCAGCAGTACAGGGGCCATAGGCACAGATACGCAGTATTTT.

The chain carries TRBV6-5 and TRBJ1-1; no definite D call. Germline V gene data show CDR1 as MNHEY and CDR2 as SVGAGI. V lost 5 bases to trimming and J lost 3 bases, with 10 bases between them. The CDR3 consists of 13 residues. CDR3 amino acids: CASSLKLYTEAFF. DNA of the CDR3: TGTGCCAGCAGTCTAAAACTGTACACTGAAGCTTTCTTT.

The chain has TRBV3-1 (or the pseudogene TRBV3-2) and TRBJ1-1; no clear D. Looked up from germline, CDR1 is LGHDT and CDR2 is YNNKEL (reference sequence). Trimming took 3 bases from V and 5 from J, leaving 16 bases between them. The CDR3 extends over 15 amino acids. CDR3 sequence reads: CASSQYRDGRTEAFF. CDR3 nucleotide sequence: TGTGCCAGCAGCCAGTACCGGGATGGTAGGACTGAAGCTTTCTTT.

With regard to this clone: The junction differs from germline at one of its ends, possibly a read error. This CDR3 is CASSGNGGQVF. In DNA form, the CDR3 reads TGTGCCAGCAGTGGAAATGGGGGACAGGTCTTC. This rearrangement joins TRBV2 to TRBJ1-2; 8 bases are a match to TRBD1. Germline V lookup: CDR1 SNHLY, CDR2 FYNNEI. The CDR3 runs to 11 residues.

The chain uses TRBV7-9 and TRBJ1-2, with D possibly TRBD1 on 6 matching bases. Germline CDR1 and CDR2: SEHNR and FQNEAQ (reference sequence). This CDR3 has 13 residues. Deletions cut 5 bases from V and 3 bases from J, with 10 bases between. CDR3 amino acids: CASSQQGDYGYTF. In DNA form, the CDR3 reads TGTGCCAGCAGCCAACAGGGTGACTATGGCTACACCTTC. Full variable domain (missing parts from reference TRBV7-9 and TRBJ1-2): DTGVSQNPRHKITKRGQNVTFRCDPISEHNRLYWYRQTLGQGPEFLTYFQNEAQLEKSRLLSDRFSAERPKGSFSTLEIQRTEQGDSAMYLCASSQQGDYGYTFGSGTRLTVV.

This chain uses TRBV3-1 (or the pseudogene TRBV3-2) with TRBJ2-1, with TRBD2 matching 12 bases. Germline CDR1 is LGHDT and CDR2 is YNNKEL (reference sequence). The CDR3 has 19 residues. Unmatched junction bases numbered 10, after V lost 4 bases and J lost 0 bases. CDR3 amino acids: CASSPWLAGGPGSYNEQFF. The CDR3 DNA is TGTGCCAGCAGCCCCTGGCTAGCGGGGGGGCCGGGCTCCTACAATGAGCAGTTCTTC.

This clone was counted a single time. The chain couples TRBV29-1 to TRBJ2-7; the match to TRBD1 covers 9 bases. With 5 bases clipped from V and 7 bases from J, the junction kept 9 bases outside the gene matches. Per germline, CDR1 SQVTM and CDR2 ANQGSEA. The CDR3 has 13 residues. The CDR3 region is CSVSSGQGREQYV. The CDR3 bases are TGCAGCGTTTCGTCGGGACAGGGTCGAGAGCAGTACGTC.

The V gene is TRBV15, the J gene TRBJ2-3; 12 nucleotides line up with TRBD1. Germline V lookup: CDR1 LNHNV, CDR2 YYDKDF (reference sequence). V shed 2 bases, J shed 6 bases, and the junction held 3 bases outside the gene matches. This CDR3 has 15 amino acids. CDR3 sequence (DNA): TGTGCCACCAGCAGATGGGGACAGGGGGCCGATACGCAGTATTTT. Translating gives CATSRWGQGADTQYF.

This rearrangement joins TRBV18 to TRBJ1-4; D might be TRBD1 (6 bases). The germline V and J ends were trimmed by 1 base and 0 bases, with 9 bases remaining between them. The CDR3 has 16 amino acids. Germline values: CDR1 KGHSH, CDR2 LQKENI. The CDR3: CASSPRTVSTNEKLFF. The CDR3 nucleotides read TGTGCCAGCTCACCACGGACAGTTTCAACTAATGAAAAACTGTTTTTT.

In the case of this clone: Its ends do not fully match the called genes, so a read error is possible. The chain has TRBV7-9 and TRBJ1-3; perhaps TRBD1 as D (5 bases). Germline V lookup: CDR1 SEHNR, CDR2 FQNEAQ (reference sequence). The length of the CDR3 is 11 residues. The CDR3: CASGGEAAEIF. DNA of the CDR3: TGTGCCAGCGGAGGGGAGGCTGCGGAAATTTTT.

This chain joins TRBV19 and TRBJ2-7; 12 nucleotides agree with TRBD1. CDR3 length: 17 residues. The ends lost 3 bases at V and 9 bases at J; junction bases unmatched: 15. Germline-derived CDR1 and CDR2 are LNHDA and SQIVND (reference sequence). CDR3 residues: CASSIDGTGGLTSGQYF. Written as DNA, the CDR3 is TGTGCCAGTAGTATTGACGGGACAGGGGGCTTAACCAGCGGGCAGTACTTC.

This CDR3 is CASSPLAGPHNEQFF. Here the CDR3 DNA reads TGTGCCAGCAGCCCCCTAGCGGGGCCCCACAATGAGCAGTTCTTC. The chain uses TRBV27 and TRBJ2-1; 9 bases match TRBD2. V dropped 6 bases and J dropped 5; count of bases not matched to a gene: 8. The CDR3 contains 15 residues. The germline V gene has CDR1 MNHEY and CDR2 SMNVEV (reference sequence).

This chain's CDR3 is CASSQGQDYGYTF. CDR3 coding DNA: TGTGCCAGCAGCCAGGGACAAGACTATGGCTACACCTTC. This rearrangement joins TRBV3-1 (or the pseudogene TRBV3-2) to TRBJ1-2; possible D gene TRBD1, 6 bases. V was trimmed by 3 bases and J by 3 bases, leaving 8 bases between them. CDR3 length equals 13 residues. Germline-derived CDR1 and CDR2 are LGHDT and YNNKEL (reference sequence).

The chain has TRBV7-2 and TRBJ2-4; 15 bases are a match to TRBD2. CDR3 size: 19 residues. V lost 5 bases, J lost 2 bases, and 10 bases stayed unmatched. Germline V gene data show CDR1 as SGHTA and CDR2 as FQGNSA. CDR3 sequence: CASSRTGTSGGRTKNIQYF. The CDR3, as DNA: TGTGCCAGCAGCCGCACCGGGACTAGCGGGGGGAGGACCAAAAACATTCAGTACTTC.

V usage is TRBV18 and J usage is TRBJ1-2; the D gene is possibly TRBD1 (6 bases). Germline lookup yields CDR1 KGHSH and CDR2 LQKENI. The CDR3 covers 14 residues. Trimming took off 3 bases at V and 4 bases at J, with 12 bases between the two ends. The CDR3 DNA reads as TGTGCCAGCTCACCGACAGGACTGATCTATGGCTACACCTTC. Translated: CASSPTGLIYGYTF. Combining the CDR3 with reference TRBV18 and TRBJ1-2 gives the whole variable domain NAGVMQNPRHLVRRRGQEARLRCSPMKGHSHVYWYRQLPEEGLKFMVYLQKENIIDESGMPKERFSAEFPKEGPSILRIQQVVRGDSAAYFCASSPTGLIYGYTFGSGTRLTVV.